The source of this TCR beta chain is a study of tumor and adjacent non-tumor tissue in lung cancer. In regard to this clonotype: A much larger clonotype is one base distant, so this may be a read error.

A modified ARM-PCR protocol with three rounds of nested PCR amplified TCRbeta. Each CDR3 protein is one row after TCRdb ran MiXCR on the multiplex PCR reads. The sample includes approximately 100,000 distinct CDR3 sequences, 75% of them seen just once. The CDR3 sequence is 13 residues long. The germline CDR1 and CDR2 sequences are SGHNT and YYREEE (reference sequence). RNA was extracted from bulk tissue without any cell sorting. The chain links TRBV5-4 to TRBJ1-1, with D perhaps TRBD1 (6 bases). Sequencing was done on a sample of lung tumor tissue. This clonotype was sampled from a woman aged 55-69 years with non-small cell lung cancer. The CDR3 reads CASSPQGNTETFF. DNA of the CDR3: TGTGCCAGCAGTCCCCAGGGGAACACTGAAACTTTCTTT.